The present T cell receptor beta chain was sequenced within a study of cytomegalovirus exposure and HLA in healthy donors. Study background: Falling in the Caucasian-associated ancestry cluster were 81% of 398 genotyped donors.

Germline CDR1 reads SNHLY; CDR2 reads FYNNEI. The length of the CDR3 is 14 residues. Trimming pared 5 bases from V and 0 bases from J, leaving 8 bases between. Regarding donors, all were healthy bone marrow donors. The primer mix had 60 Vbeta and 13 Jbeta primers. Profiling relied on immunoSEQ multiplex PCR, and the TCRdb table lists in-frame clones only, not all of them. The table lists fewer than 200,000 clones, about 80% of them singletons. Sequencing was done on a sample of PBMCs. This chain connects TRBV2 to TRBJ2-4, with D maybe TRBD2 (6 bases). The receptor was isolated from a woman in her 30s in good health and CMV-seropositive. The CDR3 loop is CASSWGLAKNIQYF. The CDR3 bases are TGTGCCAGCAGTTGGGGACTAGCCAAAAACATTCAGTACTTC.